This TCR beta chain was identified during a study of blood T cell repertoires in COVID-19. Study information: There were acute and convalescent COVID-19 samples, and they came from the United States, Italy and Spain. PBMCs, B-cell-depleted T cells, or T cells were the source of the cDNA or gDNA that made up the material.

As processed by the authors: Reference gene primer amplification gave estimated nucleated cell counts. Sequencing used immunoSEQ multiplex PCR; TCRdb keeps in-frame clones, though not all of them. For V, J and clone size, that table is used; D and trimming come from the DNA. The data show more than 250,000 clones, almost 85% seen once. The CDR3 runs 13 residues. Germline loops: CDR1 DFQATT, CDR2 SNEGSKA (reference sequence). The germline V and J ends were trimmed by 3 bases and 8 bases, with 13 bases remaining between them. What was sequenced was peripheral blood. The chain is built from TRBV20-1 and TRBJ1-4, with a weak D call TRBD1 (5 bases). The receptor comes from a man over 45 with active or convalescent COVID-19. CDR3 bases: TGCAGTGCTAGTGGCCAGGGTAACGAAAAACTGTTTTTT. Protein sequence: CSASGQGNEKLFF.